Shown below are 12 T cell receptor beta chains from a single sample sequenced in a study of cytomegalovirus exposure and HLA in healthy donors. The PCR made use of 60 Vbeta and 13 Jbeta primers. TCRdb's table, derived via immunoSEQ multiplex PCR, lists solely in-frame clones and lacks some. The profile shows 150,000 to 200,000 clones, roughly 70% of them singletons. Sequencing was performed on PBMCs. These receptors were taken from a woman aged 50 to 65 in good health and CMV-seropositive.

The chain recombines TRBV27 with TRBJ1-5, with TRBD1 matching 10 bases. CDR3 length: 15 amino acids. Germline V CDR1 and CDR2: MNHEY, SMNVEV (reference sequence). With V trimmed by 5 bases and J by 4 bases, 5 bases remained unmatched. As DNA, the CDR3 is TGTGCCAGCAGTCCCCGGGACAGGGGAAATCAGCCCCAGCATTTT. Its protein is CASSPRDRGNQPQHF.

This clone has only one observation. The chain joins TRBV30 to TRBJ2-1; 11 bases are shared with TRBD1. Looked up from germline, CDR1 is GTSNPN and CDR2 is SVGIG (reference sequence). After removal of 2 bases from V and 2 bases from J, the junction contained 8 bases not matched to a gene. There are 17 residues in the CDR3. CDR3 region: CAWSYSGQGAPYNEQFF. The CDR3 region has the DNA TGTGCCTGGAGTTACTCCGGACAGGGGGCTCCCTACAATGAGCAGTTCTTC.

The genes are TRBV11-3 and TRBJ2-3; unclear D gene. This CDR3 has 12 residues. V lost 6 bases, J lost 5 bases, and 9 bases lay in between. Per the germline V gene, CDR1 is SGHNT and CDR2 is YENEEA. CDR3 nucleotide sequence: TGTGCCAGCAGTTCACCCGGAGATACGCAGTATTTT. Protein: CASSSPGDTQYF.

This clone was found once. The chain couples TRBV10-3 to TRBJ1-2; D is possibly TRBD1 (6 bases). Per the germline V gene, CDR1 is ENHRY and CDR2 is SYGVKD. CDR3 size: 12 residues. The V end lost 3 bases, the J end lost 13 bases, and 15 bases lay between the germline ends. Here the CDR3 reads CAISDSNRVCTF. CDR3 in DNA: TGTGCCATCAGTGATTCGAACAGGGTCTGCACCTTC.

This chain joins TRBV7-2 and TRBJ2-4; 7 positions match TRBD1. CDR1 SGHTA and CDR2 FQGNSA come from the germline V gene. The CDR3 has 13 amino acids. The V gene end was trimmed by 5 bases and the J gene end by 9 bases; junction bases not matched to a gene: 7. CDR3 residues: CASSRQGIGIQYF. The CDR3 DNA reads TGTGCCAGCAGCCGACAGGGCATAGGCATTCAGTACTTC. Looking up the rest from reference TRBV7-2 and TRBJ2-4 gives the full variable domain: GAGVSQSPSNKVTEKGKDVELRCDPISGHTALYWYRQSLGQGLEFLIYFQGNSAPDKSGLPSDRFSAERTGGSVSTLTIQRTQQEDSAVYLCASSRQGIGIQYFGAGTRLSVL.

The CDR3, as DNA: TGTGCCAGTAGTGATCGGTCCTCCTACAATGAGCAGTTCTTC. This codes for CASSDRSSYNEQFF. This chain joins TRBV19 and TRBJ2-1; no firm D call. Trimming removed 5 bases at V and 0 bases at J, with 8 bases between. The CDR3 has 14 residues. Germline V lookup: CDR1 LNHDA, CDR2 SQIVND (reference sequence).

This chain links TRBV7-9 with TRBJ1-6, with 8 bases identical to TRBD1. Trimming removed 3 bases from V and 8 bases from J; junction bases left unmatched: 3. CDR1 and CDR2 (germline): SEHNR, FQNEAQ (reference sequence). The CDR3 contains 14 residues. CDR3 sequence (DNA): TGTGCCAGCAGCTTCGGACAGGGAGATTCACCCCTCCACTTT. This translates into CASSFGQGDSPLHF.

The gene calls are TRBV18 and TRBJ2-7, with D unresolved. The V gene's germline CDR1 is KGHSH and CDR2 LQKENI. CDR3 size: 14 residues. V was clipped by 2 bases and J by 1 base, with 9 bases between them. The CDR3 loop reads CASSPTKLSYEQYF. The CDR3 DNA sequence: TGTGCCAGCTCACCAACGAAGCTTTCCTACGAGCAGTACTTC.

This clone was found once. The V call is TRBV5-8, the J call TRBJ2-2; D is perhaps TRBD2 (5 bases). The CDR3 contains 16 residues. CDR1 is SGHTS and CDR2 is YDEGEE in the germline V gene. V was shortened by 7 bases and J by 0 bases, with 16 bases between the two germline ends. CDR3 in amino acids: CASGPKRLSNTGELFF. The DNA for the CDR3 is TGTGCCAGCGGCCCCAAGCGGCTATCGAACACCGGGGAGCTGTTTTTT.

The chain combines TRBV18 with TRBJ2-7; the D gene is possibly TRBD1 (5 bases). The CDR3 is 13 amino acids. V lost 4 bases to trimming and J lost 5 bases, with 12 bases between them. Germline CDR1 reads KGHSH; CDR2 reads LQKENI. CDR3 coding DNA: TGTGCCAGCTCACTGAACCCCAGGGACGAGCAGTACTTC. Protein sequence: CASSLNPRDEQYF.

The CDR3 spells CASTGQGEAFF. For the CDR3, the DNA is TGTGCCAGCACCGGACAGGGAGAAGCTTTCTTT. This chain uses TRBV18 with TRBJ1-1; 8 nucleotides match TRBD1. Trimming cost V 8 bases and J 8 bases; bases outside gene matches: 4. The CDR3 consists of 11 residues. Germline lookup yields CDR1 KGHSH and CDR2 LQKENI.

The chain uses TRBV13 and TRBJ2-5, with 7 bases matching TRBD2. In germline, CDR1 is PRHDT, CDR2 FYEKMQ (reference sequence). The CDR3 extends over 15 amino acids. V lost 3 bases, J lost 1 base, and 5 bases stayed unmatched. The DNA of the CDR3 is TGTGCCAGCAGCTTCGGGCGGGGGAGCCAAGAGACCCAGTACTTC. It specifies CASSFGRGSQETQYF.